This paragraph reports one T cell receptor beta chain. This clone is regarded as medium-sized (0.01 to 0.1%). Its antigen is currently not known. Base-call qualities are not available, and no considerably larger clone is one nucleotide away. The sample originates from a study of control samples from healthy donors and cancer patients (TCRdb year 2020). According to the germline V gene (reference sequence), CDR1 reads LNHDA and CDR2 reads SQIVND. The CDR3 spans 13 residues, from the cysteine through the phenylalanine. Only CDR3 DNA remains: 39 bases, in frame from the first base. Between the V and J ends, shortened by 6 bases and 8 bases respectively, the junction contains 14 bases. Libraries were constructed by the immunoSEQ multiplex PCR assay. Here the immuneACCESS table is served through TCRdb, limited to in-frame sequences with V and J called. Missing clones are a known gap in these copies; in checked studies unresolved V genes cover under half, and the rest lacks a known reason. For this sample there are around 90,000 clones; under 90% appear just once. The ten largest make up roughly 2.1% of the sample.

Sequencing was performed on blood. The V gene is TRBV19 and the J gene is TRBJ2-1; TRBD2 is perhaps the D gene, given 6 matching bases. The receptor comes from a woman aged 40 to 50 in good health. The CDR3 protein sequence reads: CASREGNSDEQFF. The DNA is as follows: TGTGCCAGTAGGGAGGGGAATTCCGATGAGCAGTTCTTC.